A single sample is the source of the 10 T cell receptor beta chains below, sequenced in a study of blood T cell repertoires in COVID-19. Method: immunoSEQ multiplex PCR; TCRdb's copy keeps in-frame clones and lacks some. The sample lists around 340,000 clones, about nine tenths occurring once. Sequenced: PBMCs or T cells enriched from blood (not recorded which). The source of these receptors is a woman between 25 and 40 years old who had been exposed to COVID-19.

V usage is TRBV27 and J usage is TRBJ1-6; D possibly corresponds to TRBD1 (5 bases). V shed 4 bases and J shed 4 bases, with 14 bases lying between them. Looked up from germline, CDR1 is MNHEY and CDR2 is SMNVEV (reference sequence). The CDR3 extends over 16 amino acids. CDR3 nucleotides: TGTGCCAGCAGTTACCAGGGCAGAACGTATAATTCACCCCTCCACTTT. It translates to CASSYQGRTYNSPLHF.

The chain carries TRBV6-5 and TRBJ2-1; 10 nucleotides match TRBD2. With V trimmed by 8 bases and J by 7 bases, 11 bases remained unmatched. The CDR3 covers 15 residues. Looked up from germline, CDR1 is MNHEY and CDR2 is SVGAGI. The CDR3 region has the DNA TGTGCCAGCCTCCTTCGGCTAGCGGGAGTAAATGAGCAGTTCTTC. It is translated as CASLLRLAGVNEQFF.

The genes are TRBV7-9 and TRBJ2-3, with unresolved D. The CDR3 totals 16 residues. The V end lost 2 bases, the J end lost 0 bases, and 12 bases lay between the germline ends. Germline V CDR1 and CDR2: SEHNR, FQNEAQ (reference sequence). CDR3 bases: TGTGCCAGCAGCTTATCCCGCGGTTACAGCACAGATACGCAGTATTTT. It encodes CASSLSRGYSTDTQYF.

The rearrangement uses TRBV28 and TRBJ2-7; D is unclear. Germline V CDR1 and CDR2: MDHEN, SYDVKM. The length of the CDR3 is 15 residues. V lost 6 bases to trimming and J lost 1 base, with 16 bases between them. DNA for the CDR3: TGTGCCAGCAGCCAAGCTATACCGATATCCTACGAGCAGTACTTC. Protein sequence: CASSQAIPISYEQYF.

The genes are TRBV7-3 and TRBJ2-5, with 14 nucleotides matching TRBD2. J was trimmed by 5 bases and V by 5 bases; bases with no gene match: 4. The CDR3 extends over 15 amino acids. Per germline, CDR1 SGHTA and CDR2 FQGTGA. CDR3 loop: CASSQTSGRGETQYF. CDR3 in DNA: TGTGCCAGCAGCCAGACTAGCGGGAGGGGGGAGACCCAGTACTTC.

This clone was counted a single time. The same CDR3 also results from other DNA sequences found in this sample. V is TRBV5-1 and J is TRBJ2-1; D not resolved. Germline V gene data show CDR1 as SGHRS and CDR2 as YFSETQ. With 0 bases removed from V and 4 bases from J, the gap between germline ends came to 11 bases. The CDR3 contains 15 residues. Written as DNA, the CDR3 is TGCGCCAGCAGCTTGGTGCCGGGTTCATACAATGAGCAGTTCTTC. This gives the protein CASSLVPGSYNEQFF.

This chain links TRBV5-1 with TRBJ2-7; TRBD1 is a possible D gene (6 bases). Trimming removed 0 bases at V and 7 bases at J, with 11 bases between. The CDR3 extends over 13 amino acids. Germline CDR1 and CDR2: SGHRS and YFSETQ. This chain's CDR3 is CASSLEQGKEQYF. CDR3 DNA sequence: TGCGCCAGCAGCTTGGAACAGGGTAAAGAGCAGTACTTC.

The rearrangement joins TRBV27 to TRBJ1-4; possible D gene TRBD1, 5 bases. The CDR3 has 14 residues. The germline V gene encodes CDR1 MNHEY and CDR2 SMNVEV (reference sequence). The germline V and J ends were trimmed by 3 bases and 7 bases, with 12 bases remaining between them. Here the CDR3 DNA reads TGTGCCAGCAGTTTTGGGGGGAAGGGTGAAAAACTGTTTTTT. Protein product: CASSFGGKGEKLFF.

The genes are TRBV10-3 and TRBJ2-5; maybe TRBD2 (5 bases). The germline V gene encodes CDR1 ENHRY and CDR2 SYGVKD. The CDR3 extends over 13 amino acids. Trimming removed 5 bases at V and 5 bases at J, with 12 bases between. The CDR3 sequence is CAISPTREETQYF. The CDR3 bases are TGTGCCATCAGTCCTACAAGGGAGGAGACCCAGTACTTC.

This clone was observed a single time. V gene TRBV11-3 combines with J gene TRBJ2-7; 7 bases align to TRBD2. After removal of 5 bases from V and 4 bases from J, the junction contained 5 bases not matched to a gene. Looked up from germline, CDR1 is SGHNT and CDR2 is YENEEA. CDR3 size: 13 residues. The CDR3 sequence is CASSPGRTYEQYF. Here the CDR3 DNA reads TGTGCCAGCAGCCCCGGGAGGACTTACGAGCAGTACTTC.